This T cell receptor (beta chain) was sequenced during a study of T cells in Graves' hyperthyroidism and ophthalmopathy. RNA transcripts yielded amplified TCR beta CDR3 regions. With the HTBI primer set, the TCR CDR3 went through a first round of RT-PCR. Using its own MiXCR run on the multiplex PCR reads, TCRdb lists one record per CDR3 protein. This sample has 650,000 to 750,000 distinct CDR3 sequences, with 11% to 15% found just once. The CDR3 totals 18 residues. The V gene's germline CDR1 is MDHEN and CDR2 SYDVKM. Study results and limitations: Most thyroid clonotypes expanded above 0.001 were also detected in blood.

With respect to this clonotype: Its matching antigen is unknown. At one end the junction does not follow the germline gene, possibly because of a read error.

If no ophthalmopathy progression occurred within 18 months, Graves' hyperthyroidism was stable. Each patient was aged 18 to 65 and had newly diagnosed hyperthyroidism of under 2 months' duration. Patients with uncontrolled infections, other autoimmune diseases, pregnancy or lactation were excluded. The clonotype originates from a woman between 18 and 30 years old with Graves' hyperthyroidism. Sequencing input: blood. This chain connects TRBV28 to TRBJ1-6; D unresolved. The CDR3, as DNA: TGTGCCAGCAGGAGGGCCCCCCGGTGGGGTTTAAATAATCCACCCCTCCACTTT. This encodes CASRRAPRWGLNNPPLHF.